The sequence of this T cell receptor (beta chain) was determined in a study of cytomegalovirus exposure and HLA in healthy donors. Study-wide background: Most genotyped donors, 75% to 85% of roughly 400, had Caucasian-associated genetic ancestry.

Points from the study as a whole: Per published accounts, TCR beta sequences correctly predicted the HLA-A and HLA-B alleles of most subjects. For most TCR sequences rarity was the rule, although some public TCRs occurred in many donors. V- and J-gene trimming in TCR beta was tied to a missense DCLRE1C variant by an analysis performed later.

The CDR3 extends over 18 amino acids. Germline V gene data show CDR1 as SEHNR and CDR2 as FQNEAQ (reference sequence). The V end was cut by 5 bases, the J end by 1 base, with 18 bases between. Primers included in the PCR were 60 Vbeta and 13 Jbeta primers. The repertoire was sequenced with immunoSEQ multiplex PCR; TCRdb's copy has only in-frame clones and lacks some. The table records roughly 190,000 clones, roughly four fifths of them present only once. Of note for this clone: What it binds is unknown.

The sample consisted of PBMCs. The genes are TRBV7-9 and TRBJ2-6, with D unresolved. This TCR came from a young woman in good health and CMV-seronegative. CDR3 sequence: CASSHSVSQWSGANVLTF. The CDR3 DNA sequence: TGTGCCAGCAGCCATTCCGTTTCCCAGTGGTCTGGGGCCAACGTCCTGACTTTC. Combining the CDR3 with reference TRBV7-9 and TRBJ2-6 gives the whole variable domain DTGVSQNPRHKITKRGQNVTFRCDPISEHNRLYWYRQTLGQGPEFLTYFQNEAQLEKSRLLSDRFSAERPKGSFSTLEIQRTEQGDSAMYLCASSHSVSQWSGANVLTFGAGSRLTVL.